The rows below give T cell receptor beta chains drawn from one sample of a study of shared clonotypes between healthy human individuals. Here immunoSEQ multiplex PCR was the method, and the copy in TCRdb shows in-frame clones only, minus some. The data contain roughly 1,500,000 clones, around 98.5% of them singletons. The sample taken for sequencing was naive CD4+ T cells sorted from blood. The origin of the receptors is a man aged 25 to 45 in good health. The CDR3 runs from the conserved cysteine through the conserved F or W. A D gene is named only where the DNA matches it firmly. Not every row has a clone size; where given, it reads once, few, many or a size class.

TRBV28	NA	TRBJ2-7	NA	TGTGCCAGCAGTTCCCGGACCACCTACGAGCAGTACTTC	CASSSRTTYEQYF
TRBV18	NA	TRBJ1-1	NA	TGTGCCAGCTCACTCTTGCCCCAAGATGCGAACACTGAAGCTTTCTTT	CASSLLPQDANTEAFF
TRBV18	TRBD1	TRBJ1-2	NA	TGTGCCAGCTCACCGGGACAGGGAGGTAACTATGGCTACACCTTC	CASSPGQGGNYGYTF
TRBV7-3	NA	TRBJ1-1	NA	TGTGCCAGCAGCTTATCGGAGAACACTGAAGCTTTCTTT	CASSLSENTEAFF
TRBV6-1	NA	TRBJ2-7	NA	TGTGCCAGCAGTGGGAGGCCAGGAAGTGGCGAGCAGTACTTC	CASSGRPGSGEQYF
TRBV19	TRBD2	TRBJ2-1	NA	TGTGCCAGTAGTGGGCTAGCGGGAGTTTACAATGAGCAGTTCTTC	CASSGLAGVYNEQFF
TRBV4-3	NA	TRBJ1-3	once	TGCGCCAGCAGCCAAGGGGGGGGTACTGGAAACACCATATATTTT	CASSQGGGTGNTIYF
TRBV18	TRBD1	TRBJ2-7	NA	TGTGCCAGCTCCCAGGGACAGGCCTTCTACGAGCAGTACTTC	CASSQGQAFYEQYF
TRBV4-2	NA	TRBJ2-1	NA	TGTGCCAGCAGCCTGAGACCCCTCGACAATGAGCAGTTCTTC	CASSLRPLDNEQFF
TRBV10-3	TRBD1	TRBJ2-7	NA	TGTGCCATCAGTGATCCCCGACAGGGCGGCGAGCAGTACTTC	CAISDPRQGGEQYF
TRBV5-1	TRBD1	TRBJ2-7	NA	TGCGCCAGCAGTATTACAGGGGGCTACGAGCAGTACTTC	CASSITGGYEQYF
TRBV18	TRBD2	TRBJ2-7	NA	TGTGCCAGCTCACCGTGGCGGGAGGTCTCCTACGAGCAGTACTTC	CASSPWREVSYEQYF
TRBV27	TRBD1	TRBJ1-5	NA	TGTGCCAGCAGTCGGACAGGGTTCAAAGATCAGCCCCAGCATTTT	CASSRTGFKDQPQHF
TRBV9	TRBD1	TRBJ2-6	NA	TGTGCCAGCAGTCGAGGTGACAGGGCCGGGGCCAACGTCCTGACTTTC	CASSRGDRAGANVLTF
TRBV11-2	NA	TRBJ2-3	NA	TGTGCCAGCAGCTTAGGTCTCGCAGATACGCAGTATTTT	CASSLGLADTQYF
TRBV28	NA	TRBJ1-1	NA	TGTGCCAGCAGTCTGGGAGGAGGAGTCACTGAAGCTTTCTTT	CASSLGGGVTEAFF
TRBV9	NA	TRBJ2-3	once	TGTGCCAGCAGCAGTATAGCGGGCACAGATACGCAGTATTTT	CASSSIAGTDTQYF
TRBV7-9	TRBD2	TRBJ2-1	NA	TGTGCCAGCAGCAACCGATTGCGGGGGGCGGGATCCTACAATGAGCAGTTCTTC	CASSNRLRGAGSYNEQFF
TRBV5-4	NA	TRBJ2-2	NA	TGTGCCAGCGGACTCGAACTAGTTGCCGGGGAGCTGTTTTTT	CASGLELVAGELFF
TRBV25-1	TRBD1	TRBJ1-2	NA	TGTGCCACCCAACGAGGACAGGGGGCTCTAGGCTACACCTTC	CATQRGQGALGYTF
TRBV4-1	NA	TRBJ1-3	NA	TGCGCCAGCAGCCCCGTCCGGGTCCCTGGAAACACCATATATTTT	CASSPVRVPGNTIYF
TRBV6-5	NA	TRBJ2-7	once	TGTGCCAGCAGTACATCGAGACGCTCCTACGAGCAGTACTTC	CASSTSRRSYEQYF
TRBV30	TRBD1	TRBJ2-7	NA	TGTGCCTGGAGGGGACAGGGGGCCAACTACGAGCAGTACTTC	CAWRGQGANYEQYF
TRBV28	NA	TRBJ1-5	NA	TGTGCCAGCAGTTTAAACCTCCGGTTTAGATGGCCCCAGCATTTT	CASSLNLRFRWPQHF
TRBV19	TRBD1	TRBJ2-2	NA	TGTGCCAGTAGTCGACACGCGGGACAGGGGGCGGGCACCGGGGAGCTGTTTTTT	CASSRHAGQGAGTGELFF
TRBV19	TRBD1	TRBJ1-4	NA	TGTGCCAGTAGTATTGCCGGACAGGTACAGAGGAGTGAAAAACTGTTTTTT	CASSIAGQVQRSEKLFF
TRBV20-1	NA	TRBJ2-1	NA	TGCAGTGCTAGTCGAAAAGAGCAGTTCTTC	CSASRKEQFF
TRBV18	NA	TRBJ2-3	NA	TGTGCCAGCTCACCAACGGGGCGCACAGATACGCAGTATTTT	CASSPTGRTDTQYF
TRBV7-2	NA	TRBJ1-2	NA	TGTGCCAGCAGCTTAGGACCGACACTAAACTATGGCTACACCTTC	CASSLGPTLNYGYTF
TRBV4-1	NA	TRBJ2-1	NA	TGCGCCAGCAGAGAAAGAGTTGGGGACCCCTACAATGAGCAGTTCTTC	CASRERVGDPYNEQFF
TRBV9	NA	TRBJ2-1	NA	TGTGCCAGCAGCAGTACCAGGGCGACGAATGAGCAGTTCTTC	CASSSTRATNEQFF
TRBV27	NA	TRBJ1-1	NA	TGTGCCAGCAGTCGCGTGGCGGACACTGAAGCTTTCTTT	CASSRVADTEAFF
TRBV27	NA	TRBJ2-7	NA	TGTGCCAGGACCCGGACAGCCAACTCCTACGAGCAGTACTTC	CARTRTANSYEQYF
TRBV10-3	NA	TRBJ2-3	NA	TGTGCCATCAGAGGGCGGGAAGTAGGAGATACGCAGTATTTT	CAIRGREVGDTQYF
TRBV10-2	TRBD2	TRBJ2-7	NA	TGCGCCAGCAGTGTAACTAGCGGGATAGCCCAGGGGTACGAGCAGTACTTC	CASSVTSGIAQGYEQYF
TRBV30	TRBD1	TRBJ1-2	NA	TGTGCCTGGAGTATGACAGGGGGCGCGTTTGGTGGCTACACCTTC	CAWSMTGGAFGGYTF
TRBV6-5	NA	TRBJ2-3	few	TGTGCCAGCAGTTACTCGGTGGCAGCTAGCACAGATACGCAGTATTTT	CASSYSVAASTDTQYF
TRBV28	NA	TRBJ1-1	NA	TGTGCCAGCAGTTTATGGCGGGTGAACACTGAAGCTTTCTTT	CASSLWRVNTEAFF
TRBV5-1	TRBD1	TRBJ2-3	NA	TGCGCCAGCAGCCGGGACAGGGGAGATACGCAGTATTTT	CASSRDRGDTQYF
TRBV7-2	TRBD1	TRBJ2-7	NA	TGTGCCAGCAGCCCTCGGGGCCGGGACAGGTCGGGGGAGCAGTACTTC	CASSPRGRDRSGEQYF
TRBV7-9	TRBD1	TRBJ1-4	NA	TGTGCCAGCAGCTTAGATTGGACAGGGATTGAAAAACTGTTTTTT	CASSLDWTGIEKLFF
TRBV5-5	NA	TRBJ2-7	NA	TGTGCCAGCAGCTTGGGCAGGAGCTACGAGCAGTACTTC	CASSLGRSYEQYF
TRBV5-1	NA	TRBJ1-2	NA	TGCGCCAGCTACGGGTCCTCCGGCCAAGGCTACACCTTC	CASYGSSGQGYTF
TRBV7-9	NA	TRBJ1-1	NA	TGTGCCAGCAGCCGCGCCAGGGCTAGTGAAGCTTTCTTT	CASSRARASEAFF
TRBV7-2	NA	TRBJ2-3	NA	TGTGCCAGCAGCTTAAGGGCGGGGATCGAATATACAGATACGCAGTATTTT	CASSLRAGIEYTDTQYF
TRBV27	TRBD1	TRBJ2-3	once	TGTGCCAGCAAGACAGGGCTGGCGCAGTATTTT	CASKTGLAQYF
TRBV9	NA	TRBJ2-7	NA	TGTGCCAGCAGCGTAGCGGGAGACTCTACGCAGCAGTACTTC	CASSVAGDSTQQYF
TRBV27	TRBD2	TRBJ2-7	NA	TGTGCCAGCAGACCGGGACTAGCTTCTTACGAGCAGTACTTC	CASRPGLASYEQYF
TRBV18	TRBD2	TRBJ2-7	NA	TGTGCCAGCTCACCACATGCGAGCGGGAACTCCTACGAGCAGTACTTC	CASSPHASGNSYEQYF
TRBV18	TRBD1	TRBJ2-7	NA	TGTGCCAGCTCTCAGGACAGGGCGGGATACGAGCAGTACTTC	CASSQDRAGYEQYF
TRBV7-6	NA	TRBJ2-1	NA	TGTGCCAGCAGCTTACCGCTCGGCAAGCAGTTCTTC	CASSLPLGKQFF
TRBV4-1	NA	TRBJ2-7	NA	TGCGCCAGCAGCCCTACCGCTGGCGAGCAGTACTTC	CASSPTAGEQYF
TRBV5-1	NA	TRBJ2-7	NA	TGCGCCAGCAGCTTTAGCGCCAACGAGCAGTACTTC	CASSFSANEQYF
TRBV27	NA	TRBJ2-2	NA	TGTGCCAGCAGCTGGGCCATGAACACCGGGGAGCTGTTTTTT	CASSWAMNTGELFF
TRBV18	NA	TRBJ1-1	NA	TGTGCCAGCTCACCTCTTTTCACAGGGATACGTCCGAACACTGAAGCTTTCTTT	CASSPLFTGIRPNTEAFF
TRBV11-3	NA	TRBJ2-1	NA	TGTGCCAGCAGCTTAGGGTCTGGGATGGGCGATGAGCAGTTCTTC	CASSLGSGMGDEQFF
TRBV29-1	NA	TRBJ2-1	NA	TGCAGCGTTCTTGTCCTTTCTTCCTACAATGAGCAGTTCTTC	CSVLVLSSYNEQFF
TRBV9	NA	TRBJ2-4	NA	TGTGCCAGCAGCGTAGGATGGGCGATAGCCAAAAACATTCAGTACTTC	CASSVGWAIAKNIQYF
TRBV11-2	TRBD2	TRBJ2-1	NA	TGTGCCAGCAGCTTCCAAATGGGAGCGGGAGGTTCCTACAATGAGCAGTTCTTC	CASSFQMGAGGSYNEQFF
TRBV6-5	NA	TRBJ1-5	NA	TGTGCCAGCAGCCTAACACTAAATCAGCCCCAGCATTTT	CASSLTLNQPQHF